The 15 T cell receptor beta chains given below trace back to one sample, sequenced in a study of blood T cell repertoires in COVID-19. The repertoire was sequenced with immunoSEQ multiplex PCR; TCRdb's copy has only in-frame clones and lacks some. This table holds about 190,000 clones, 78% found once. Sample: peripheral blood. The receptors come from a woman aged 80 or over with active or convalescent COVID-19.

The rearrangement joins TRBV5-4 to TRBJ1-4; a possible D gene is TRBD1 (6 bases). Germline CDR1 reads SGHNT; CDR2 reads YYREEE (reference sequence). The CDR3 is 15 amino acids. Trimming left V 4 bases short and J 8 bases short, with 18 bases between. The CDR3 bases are TGTGCCAGCAGCGGGGGGGGCGCGCGGCGGGAAAAACTGTTTTTT. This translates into CASSGGGARREKLFF.

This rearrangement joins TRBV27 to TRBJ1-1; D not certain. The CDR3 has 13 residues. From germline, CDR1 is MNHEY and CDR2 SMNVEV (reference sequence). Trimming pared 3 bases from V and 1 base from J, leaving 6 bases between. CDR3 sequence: CASSFLANTEAFF. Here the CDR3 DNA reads TGTGCCAGCAGTTTTCTGGCGAACACTGAAGCTTTCTTT.

DNA for the CDR3: TGTGCCAGCAGTATAACTAGACTCGGGAGGTCACGATCAGATACGCAGTATTTT. As protein: CASSITRLGRSRSDTQYF. The chain recombines TRBV2 with TRBJ2-3; 7 bases map to TRBD2. The length of the CDR3 is 18 residues. Germline lookup yields CDR1 SNHLY and CDR2 FYNNEI. V lost 5 bases to trimming and J lost 4 bases; unmatched junction nucleotides: 18. Full variable domain (missing parts from reference TRBV2 and TRBJ2-3): EPEVTQTPSHQVTQMGQEVILRCVPISNHLYFYWYRQILGQKVEFLVSFYNNEISEKSEIFDDQFSVERPDGSNFTLKIRSTKLEDSAMYFCASSITRLGRSRSDTQYFGPGTRLTVL.

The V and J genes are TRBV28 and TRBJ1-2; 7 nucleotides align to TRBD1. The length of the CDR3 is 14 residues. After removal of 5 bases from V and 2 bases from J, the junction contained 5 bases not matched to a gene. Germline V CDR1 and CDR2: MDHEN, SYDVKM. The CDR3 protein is CASSTGTDNYGYTF. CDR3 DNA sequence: TGTGCCAGCAGTACAGGGACAGACAACTATGGCTACACCTTC.

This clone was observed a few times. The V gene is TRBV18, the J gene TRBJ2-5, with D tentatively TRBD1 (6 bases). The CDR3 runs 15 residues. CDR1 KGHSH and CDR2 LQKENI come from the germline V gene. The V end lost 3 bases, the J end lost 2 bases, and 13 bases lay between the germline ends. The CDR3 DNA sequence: TGTGCCAGCTCACCCTGGGACACGGAGCAAGAGACCCAGTACTTC. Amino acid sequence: CASSPWDTEQETQYF.

The CDR3 sequence is CASSNTRTGGLSNSPLHF. DNA of the CDR3: TGTGCCAGCAGTAATACTAGGACAGGGGGCCTCTCTAATTCACCCCTCCACTTT. This chain uses TRBV27 with TRBJ1-6; 11 nucleotides match TRBD1. CDR1 is MNHEY, CDR2 SMNVEV, per germline (reference sequence). CDR3 length equals 18 residues. V lost 5 bases to trimming and J lost 6 bases; unmatched junction nucleotides: 12.

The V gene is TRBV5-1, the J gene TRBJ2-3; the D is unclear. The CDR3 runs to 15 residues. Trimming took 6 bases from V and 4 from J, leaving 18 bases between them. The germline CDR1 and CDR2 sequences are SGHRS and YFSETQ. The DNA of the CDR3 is TGCGCCAGCACCGAAGGATCCCCGCGGCCAGATACGCAGTATTTT. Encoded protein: CASTEGSPRPDTQYF.

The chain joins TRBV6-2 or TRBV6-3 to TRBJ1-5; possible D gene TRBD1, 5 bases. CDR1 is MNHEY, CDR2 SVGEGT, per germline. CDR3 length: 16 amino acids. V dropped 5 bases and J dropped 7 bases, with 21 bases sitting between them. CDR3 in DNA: TGTGCCAGCAGTAAAGACCAGGGTAATCCCTACCAGCCCCAGCATTTT. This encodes CASSKDQGNPYQPQHF.

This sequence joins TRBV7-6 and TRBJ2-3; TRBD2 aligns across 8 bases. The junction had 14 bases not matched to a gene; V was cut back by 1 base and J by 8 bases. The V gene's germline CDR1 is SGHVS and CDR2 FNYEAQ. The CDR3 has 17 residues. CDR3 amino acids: CASSLGAGGLTIGTQYF. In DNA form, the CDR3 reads TGTGCCAGCAGCTTAGGCGCGGGGGGACTCACGATAGGTACGCAGTATTTT. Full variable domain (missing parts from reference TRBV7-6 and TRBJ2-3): GAGVSQSPRYKVTKRGQDVALRCDPISGHVSLYWYRQALGQGPEFLTYFNYEAQQDKSGLPNDRFSAERPEGSISTLTIQRTEQRDSAMYRCASSLGAGGLTIGTQYFGPGTRLTVL.

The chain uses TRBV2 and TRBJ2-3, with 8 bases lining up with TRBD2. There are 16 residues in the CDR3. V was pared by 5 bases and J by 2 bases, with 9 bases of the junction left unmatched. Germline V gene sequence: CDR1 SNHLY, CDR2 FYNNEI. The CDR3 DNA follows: TGTGCCAGCAGTAGGTTAACTAGCGGCTACACAGATACGCAGTATTTT. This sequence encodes CASSRLTSGYTDTQYF.

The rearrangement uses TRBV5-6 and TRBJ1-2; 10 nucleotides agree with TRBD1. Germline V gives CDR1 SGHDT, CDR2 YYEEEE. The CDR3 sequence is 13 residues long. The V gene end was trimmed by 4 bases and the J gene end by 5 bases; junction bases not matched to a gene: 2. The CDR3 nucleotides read TGTGCCAGCAGCCGGACAGGGGGTTATGGCTACACCTTC. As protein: CASSRTGGYGYTF.

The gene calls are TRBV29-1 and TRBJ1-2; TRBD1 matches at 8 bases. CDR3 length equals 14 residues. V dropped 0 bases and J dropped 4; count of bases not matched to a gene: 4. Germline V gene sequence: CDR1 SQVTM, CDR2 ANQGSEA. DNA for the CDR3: TGCAGCGTTGAAGAAGGACAGGGCAGCTATGGCTACACCTTC. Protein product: CSVEEGQGSYGYTF.

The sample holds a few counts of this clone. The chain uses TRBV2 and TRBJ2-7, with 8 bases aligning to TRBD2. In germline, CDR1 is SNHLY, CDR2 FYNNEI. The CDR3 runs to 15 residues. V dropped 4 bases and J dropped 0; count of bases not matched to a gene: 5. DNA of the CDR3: TGTGCCAGCAGTGGAGAGCGGGGGAGCTCCTACGAGCAGTACTTC. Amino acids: CASSGERGSSYEQYF. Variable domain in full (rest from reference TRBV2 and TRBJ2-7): EPEVTQTPSHQVTQMGQEVILRCVPISNHLYFYWYRQILGQKVEFLVSFYNNEISEKSEIFDDQFSVERPDGSNFTLKIRSTKLEDSAMYFCASSGERGSSYEQYFGPGTRLTVT.

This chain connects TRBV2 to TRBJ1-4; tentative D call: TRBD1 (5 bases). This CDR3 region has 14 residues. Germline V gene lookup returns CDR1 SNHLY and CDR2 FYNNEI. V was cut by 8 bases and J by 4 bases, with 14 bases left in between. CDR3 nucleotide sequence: TGTGCCAGCCTGGGGGGGGTGGGTAATGAAAAACTGTTTTTT. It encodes CASLGGVGNEKLFF. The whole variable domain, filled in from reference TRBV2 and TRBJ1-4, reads EPEVTQTPSHQVTQMGQEVILRCVPISNHLYFYWYRQILGQKVEFLVSFYNNEISEKSEIFDDQFSVERPDGSNFTLKIRSTKLEDSAMYFCASLGGVGNEKLFFGSGTQLSVL.

The DNA for the CDR3 is TGCGCCAGCAGCTTGGCCGGGACTAAGGATGAGCAGTTCTTC. Protein: CASSLAGTKDEQFF. This chain links TRBV5-1 with TRBJ2-1; 7 bases line up with TRBD2. V trimming: 0 bases; J trimming: 8 bases; junction bases outside the gene matches: 5. The CDR3 loop spans 14 amino acids. The V gene's germline CDR1 is SGHRS and CDR2 YFSETQ.